This T cell receptor beta chain was profiled in a study of neoadjuvant nivolumab and ipilimumab in lung cancer. Study-wide results and limits: TCR clonality did not significantly correlate with pathologic tumor regression. Resected tumors had greater TCR richness and clonality than uninvolved lung.

A remark on this clone: The antigen remains undetermined.

The repertoire was sequenced with immunoSEQ multiplex PCR; TCRdb's copy has only in-frame clones and lacks some. Among some 9,300 clones listed, about 80% were seen once. The CDR3 sequence is 16 residues long. The V and J ends lost 3 bases and 0 bases respectively, with 11 bases between them. Per the germline V gene, CDR1 is SGHDN and CDR2 is FVKESK. The source is an adult with non-small cell lung cancer. Material: tumor tissue, obtained after neoadjuvant nivolumab, alone or with ipilimumab, at or shortly before surgery. This chain links TRBV14 with TRBJ2-2; the D gene is possibly TRBD2 (6 bases). The CDR3 DNA sequence: TGTGCCAGCAGCCAGTGGGGCGGGACGAACACCGGGGAGCTGTTTTTT. Amino acids: CASSQWGGTNTGELFF.